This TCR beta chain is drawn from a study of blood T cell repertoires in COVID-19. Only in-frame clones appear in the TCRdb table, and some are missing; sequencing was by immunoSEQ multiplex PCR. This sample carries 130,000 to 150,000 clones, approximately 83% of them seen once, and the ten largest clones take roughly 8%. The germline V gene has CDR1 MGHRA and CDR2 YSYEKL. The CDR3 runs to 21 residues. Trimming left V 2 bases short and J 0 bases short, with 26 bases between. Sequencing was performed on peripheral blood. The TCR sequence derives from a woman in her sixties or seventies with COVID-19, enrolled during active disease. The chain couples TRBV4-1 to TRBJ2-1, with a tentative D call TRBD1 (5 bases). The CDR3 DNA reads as TGCGCCAGCAGCCAACCCATCTCAGGGTTCCTGGGATCGAGCTCCTACAATGAGCAGTTCTTC. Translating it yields CASSQPISGFLGSSSYNEQFF.